The clone carrying this T cell receptor (beta chain) was seen once. The source of the sample is a study of blood T cell repertoires in COVID-19. About the study: The cDNA or gDNA used as material had been derived from T cells, B-cell-depleted T cells, or PBMCs.

This CDR3 has 14 amino acids. With 5 bases removed from V and 8 bases from J, the gap between germline ends came to 18 bases. The V gene's germline CDR1 is MNHEY and CDR2 SVGEGT. Original processing notes: Reference gene primer amplification gave estimated nucleated cell counts. Repertoires were generated with immunoSEQ multiplex PCR, while TCRdb's copy carries only in-frame clones and drops some. V and J calls and clone size are as listed in that table; D and trimming were resolved from the DNA. Of over 200,000 clones in the sample, 65% to 90% were seen once. The chain links TRBV6-2 or TRBV6-3 to TRBJ1-2; possibly TRBD1 for D (6 bases). Sequenced material: peripheral blood. This sequence was found in a man in his fifties or sixties with COVID-19, enrolled during active disease. CDR3 nucleotides: TGTGCCAGCAGTGCCACAGGGCCGCCTTCGGGCTACACCTTC. This gives the protein CASSATGPPSGYTF.